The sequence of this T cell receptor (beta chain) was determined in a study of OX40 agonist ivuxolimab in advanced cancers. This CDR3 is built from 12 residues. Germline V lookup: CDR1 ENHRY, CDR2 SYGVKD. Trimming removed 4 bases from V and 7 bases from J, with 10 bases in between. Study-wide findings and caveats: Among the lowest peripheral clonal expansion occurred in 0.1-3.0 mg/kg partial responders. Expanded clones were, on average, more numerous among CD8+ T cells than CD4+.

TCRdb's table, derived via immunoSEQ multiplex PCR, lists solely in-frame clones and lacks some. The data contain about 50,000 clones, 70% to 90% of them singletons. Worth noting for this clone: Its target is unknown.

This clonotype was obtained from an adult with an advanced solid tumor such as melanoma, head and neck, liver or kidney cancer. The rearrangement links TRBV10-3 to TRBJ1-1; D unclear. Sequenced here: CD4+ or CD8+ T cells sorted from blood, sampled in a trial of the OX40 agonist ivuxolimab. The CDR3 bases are TGTGCCATCAGTGTGGGGTTGGGTGAAGCTTTCTTT. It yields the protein CAISVGLGEAFF.